The T cell receptor (beta chain) under discussion was sequenced for a study of human T cells and chemical hapten exposure. The time point here: patch test 1, 2 weeks after DPC sensitization. Treatment: therapeutic diphenylcyclopropenone sensitization with weekly scalp DPC. This clonotype was seen many times. Germline-derived CDR1 and CDR2 are SGHRS and YFSETQ. The CDR3 runs 14 residues. Trimming took off 5 bases at V and 3 bases at J, with 15 bases between the two ends. TCRdb ran MiXCR on the RACE reads and lists one entry per CDR3 protein. The table records about 360,000 distinct CDR3 sequences, approximately 5.1% of them present only once.

This TCR was recovered from a woman in her forties or fifties with alopecia areata. Some clones in this sample may be carry-over from other donors' samples. The chain uses TRBV5-1 and TRBJ2-7; D is uncertain. This specimen consisted of whole blood, obtained in connection with sensitization to the hapten diphenylcyclopropenone (DPC). CDR3 nucleotides: TGCGCCAGCAGGGAAGGTTCAGGAAACTACGAGCAGTACTTC. This codes for CASREGSGNYEQYF.